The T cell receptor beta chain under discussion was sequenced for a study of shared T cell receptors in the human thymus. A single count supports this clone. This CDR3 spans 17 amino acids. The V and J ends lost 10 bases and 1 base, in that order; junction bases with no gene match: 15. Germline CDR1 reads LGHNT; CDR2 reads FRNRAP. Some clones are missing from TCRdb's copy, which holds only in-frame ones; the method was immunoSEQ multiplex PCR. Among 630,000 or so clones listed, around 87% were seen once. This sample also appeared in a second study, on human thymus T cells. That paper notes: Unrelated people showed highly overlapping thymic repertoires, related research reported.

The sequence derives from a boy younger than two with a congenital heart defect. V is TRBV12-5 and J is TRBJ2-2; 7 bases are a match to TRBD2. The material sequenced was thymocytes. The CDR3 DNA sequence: TGTGCTACCCTAGCCCCAAAGCGGGAAAAGAACACCGGGGAGCTGTTTTTT. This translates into CATLAPKREKNTGELFF. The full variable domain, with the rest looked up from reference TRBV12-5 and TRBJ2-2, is DARVTQTPRHKVTEMGQEVTMRCQPILGHNTVFWYRQTMMQGLELLAYFRNRAPLDDSGMPKDRFSAEMPDATLATLKIQPSEPRDSAVYFCATLAPKREKNTGELFFGEGSRLTVL.